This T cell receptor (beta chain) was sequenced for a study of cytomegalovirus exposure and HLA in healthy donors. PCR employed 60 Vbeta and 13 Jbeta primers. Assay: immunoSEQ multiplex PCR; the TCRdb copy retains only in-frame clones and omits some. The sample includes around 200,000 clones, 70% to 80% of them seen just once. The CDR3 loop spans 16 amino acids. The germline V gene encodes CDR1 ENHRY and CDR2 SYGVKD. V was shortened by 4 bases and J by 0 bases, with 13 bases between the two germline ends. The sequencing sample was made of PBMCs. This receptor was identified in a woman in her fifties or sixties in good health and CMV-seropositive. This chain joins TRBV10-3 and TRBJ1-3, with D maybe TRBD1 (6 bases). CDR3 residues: CAISVGRGSSGNTIYF. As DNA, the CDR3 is TGTGCCATCAGTGTCGGGAGGGGGAGCTCTGGAAACACCATATATTTT.